The present TCR beta chain was sequenced within a study of tumor-infiltrating lymphocytes in oesophageal squamous cell carcinoma. MiXCR was run by TCRdb on the PCR reads, yielding one entry per CDR3 protein. The table has approximately 20,000 distinct CDR3 sequences, around 38% seen once. The germline V gene encodes CDR1 SGHVS and CDR2 FQNEAQ. The ends were cut back, 5 bases at V and 6 bases at J, with 11 bases in the middle. This CDR3 comprises 13 residues. The J gene is TRBJ1-5, the V gene TRBV7-8, with no clear D. The sample taken for sequencing was blood. The clonotype originates from a male donor with esophageal squamous cell carcinoma. CDR3 nucleotide sequence: TGTGCCAGCAGCCCAAGGGTGGGTCAGCCCCAGCATTTT. Its protein product is CASSPRVGQPQHF.